Following are 20 T cell receptor beta chains from one sample sequenced in a study of cytomegalovirus exposure and HLA in healthy donors. It was with 60 Vbeta and 13 Jbeta primers that the PCR ran. Data came from immunoSEQ multiplex PCR; TCRdb stores just in-frame clones and leaves some out. Of over 110,000 clones listed, about 84% are singletons. Sequenced material: PBMCs. The origin of the receptors is a woman in her forties in good health and CMV-seropositive.

The genes are TRBV25-1 and TRBJ2-1, with 9 bases that match TRBD2. This CDR3 has 15 residues. V shed 7 bases, J shed 1 base, and the junction held 5 bases outside the gene matches. Germline V gene lookup returns CDR1 MGHDK and CDR2 SYGVNS. The CDR3 here is CASKGAGGSYNEQFF. The CDR3 nucleotides are TGTGCCAGCAAGGGAGCGGGAGGATCCTACAATGAGCAGTTCTTC.

The V gene is TRBV2, the J gene TRBJ2-1; 12 nucleotides agree with TRBD2. The CDR3 has 15 residues. V lost 6 bases to trimming and J lost 9 bases; unmatched junction nucleotides: 9. Germline-derived CDR1 and CDR2 are SNHLY and FYNNEI. As DNA, the CDR3 is TGTGCCAGCAGGCTGACTAGCGGGAGTGCGGTTGAGCAGTTCTTC. It is translated as CASRLTSGSAVEQFF. Variable domain in full (rest from reference TRBV2 and TRBJ2-1): EPEVTQTPSHQVTQMGQEVILRCVPISNHLYFYWYRQILGQKVEFLVSFYNNEISEKSEIFDDQFSVERPDGSNFTLKIRSTKLEDSAMYFCASRLTSGSAVEQFFGPGTRLTVL.

The J gene is TRBJ2-3, the V gene TRBV6-6, with 13 bases aligning to TRBD2. Germline V gene data show CDR1 as MNHNY and CDR2 as SVGAGI (reference sequence). Trimming took 1 base from V and 10 from J; bases not matched to a gene: 8. The CDR3 covers 16 residues. CDR3: CASSYFGLAGAGAQYF. The CDR3, as DNA: TGTGCCAGCAGTTACTTTGGACTAGCGGGAGCGGGCGCGCAGTATTTT.

V is TRBV6-1 and J is TRBJ1-6; tentatively, D is TRBD1 (5 bases). Trimming pared 8 bases from V and 8 bases from J, leaving 13 bases between. The CDR3 spans 13 residues. Germline values: CDR1 MNHNS, CDR2 SASEGT. The CDR3 region is CASSPDRDSPLHF. The CDR3 nucleotides are TGTGCCAGCTCCCCAGACAGAGATTCACCCCTCCACTTT.

The genes are TRBV6-5 and TRBJ1-4; D is possibly TRBD1 (5 bases). The CDR3 is 15 residues long. Germline values: CDR1 MNHEY, CDR2 SVGAGI. Trimming took off 0 bases at V and 0 bases at J, with 5 bases between the two ends. The CDR3 is CASSYSGATNEKLFF. The CDR3 coding sequence is TGTGCCAGCAGTTACTCAGGGGCAACTAATGAAAAACTGTTTTTT.

CDR3 amino acids: CASSMSSGEGYNEQFF. The CDR3 nucleotides read TGTGCCAGCAGTATGTCTAGCGGGGAGGGCTACAATGAGCAGTTCTTC. The chain joins TRBV2 to TRBJ2-1; TRBD2 aligns across 9 bases. The CDR3 consists of 16 residues. Germline loops: CDR1 SNHLY, CDR2 FYNNEI. J gave up 3 bases and V 5 bases, and 8 bases lay outside the gene matches.

Here the CDR3 reads CAIRTGLASGNTIYF. The CDR3 DNA reads TGTGCCATCAGGACAGGCCTCGCCTCTGGAAACACCATATATTTT. The chain recombines TRBV10-3 with TRBJ1-3, with a possible D match to TRBD1 (6 bases). The V gene lost 6 bases and the J gene lost 0 bases, with 12 bases spanning the gap. Germline CDR1 is ENHRY and CDR2 is SYGVKD. CDR3 length equals 15 residues.

V is TRBV7-9 and J is TRBJ1-1, with 8 bases matching TRBD1. This CDR3 spans 15 amino acids. Losses at the gene ends were 5 bases for V and 5 bases for J; bases not matched to a gene: 10. Germline V CDR1 and CDR2: SEHNR, FQNEAQ (reference sequence). In DNA, the CDR3 is TGTGCCAGCAGCCCCCACAGGGGGACGGGGACTGAAGCTTTCTTT. Its protein is CASSPHRGTGTEAFF.

The gene calls are TRBV5-1 and TRBJ1-1; TRBD1 is a possible D gene (5 bases). Trimming shortened V by 5 bases and J by 4 bases, and 15 bases separated the two germline ends. The length of the CDR3 is 14 residues. Per germline, CDR1 SGHRS and CDR2 YFSETQ. This CDR3 is CASRLAQGGTEAFF. DNA for the CDR3: TGCGCCAGCAGACTGGCCCAGGGAGGCACTGAAGCTTTCTTT.

The chain uses TRBV29-1 and TRBJ2-2, with a possible D match to TRBD1 (5 bases). Germline CDR1 reads SQVTM; CDR2 reads ANQGSEA. The CDR3 sequence is 13 residues long. Between the trimmed V and J ends, which lost 7 bases and 2 bases, there was a span of 11 bases. The CDR3 reads CSATQGNTGELFF. CDR3 bases: TGCAGCGCTACTCAGGGAAACACCGGGGAGCTGTTTTTT.

The chain has TRBV6-1 and TRBJ2-7; possible D gene TRBD1, 6 bases. The V gene lost 10 bases and the J gene lost 4 bases, with 20 bases spanning the gap. Germline V gives CDR1 MNHNS, CDR2 SASEGT. The CDR3 is made up of 14 amino acids. The CDR3 loop is CATARGSLLYEQYF. The CDR3 DNA follows: TGTGCCACCGCTAGGGGGTCGCTACTTTACGAGCAGTACTTC.

The V and J genes are TRBV5-1 and TRBJ2-6; 10 bases line up with TRBD1. With V trimmed by 3 bases and J by 2 bases, 2 bases remained unmatched. Germline V lookup: CDR1 SGHRS, CDR2 YFSETQ. The CDR3 is 16 residues long. The CDR3 nucleotides are TGCGCCAGCAGCTGGGACAGGGGAGCTGGGGCCAACGTCCTGACTTTC. Amino acids: CASSWDRGAGANVLTF.

The rearrangement joins TRBV9 to TRBJ2-1; D unresolved. Germline CDR1 reads SGDLS; CDR2 reads YYNGEE. This CDR3 has 16 amino acids. With 0 bases removed from V and 2 bases from J, the gap between germline ends came to 12 bases. Here the CDR3 DNA reads TGTGCCAGCAGCGTAGGTGGAGCCATACCCTACAATGAGCAGTTCTTC. Its translation: CASSVGGAIPYNEQFF. The full variable domain, in which reference TRBV9 and TRBJ2-1 provide the parts outside the CDR3, is DSGVTQTPKHLITATGQRVTLRCSPRSGDLSVYWYQQSLDQGLQFLIQYYNGEERAKGNILERFSAQQFPDLHSELNLSSLELGDSALYFCASSVGGAIPYNEQFFGPGTRLTVL.

V is TRBV2 and J is TRBJ2-5; TRBD2 matches 8 bases. Trimming cost V 1 base and J 3 bases; bases outside gene matches: 10. The CDR3 spans 17 residues. Per germline, CDR1 SNHLY and CDR2 FYNNEI. The CDR3 sequence is CASSEGVAGGLEETQYF. For the CDR3, the DNA is TGTGCCAGCAGTGAAGGAGTTGCGGGAGGACTAGAAGAGACCCAGTACTTC. Variable domain in full (rest from reference TRBV2 and TRBJ2-5): EPEVTQTPSHQVTQMGQEVILRCVPISNHLYFYWYRQILGQKVEFLVSFYNNEISEKSEIFDDQFSVERPDGSNFTLKIRSTKLEDSAMYFCASSEGVAGGLEETQYFGPGTRLLVL.

The V gene is TRBV6-5, the J gene TRBJ2-1, with D hard to call. The germline CDR1 and CDR2 sequences are MNHEY and SVGAGI. The length of the CDR3 is 13 residues. Trimming took 2 bases from V and 4 from J, leaving 6 bases between them. The CDR3 reads CASSYERYNEQFF. DNA of the CDR3: TGTGCCAGCAGTTACGAGCGATACAATGAGCAGTTCTTC.

This clone was observed a few times. The rearrangement joins TRBV11-2 to TRBJ2-1; TRBD1 matches 11 bases. Per germline, CDR1 SGHAT and CDR2 FQNNGV. V shed 6 bases, J shed 5 bases, and the junction held 6 bases outside the gene matches. The CDR3 is 15 residues long. The CDR3 coding sequence is TGTGCCAGCAGTGGACAGGGGGCCGGGCACAATGAGCAGTTCTTC. Amino acid sequence: CASSGQGAGHNEQFF.

This chain links TRBV10-3 with TRBJ1-6, with 9 bases matching TRBD1. Germline V gene data show CDR1 as ENHRY and CDR2 as SYGVKD. V was clipped by 0 bases and J by 7 bases; unmatched bases: 4. The CDR3 consists of 16 residues. In DNA, the CDR3 is TGTGCCATCAGTGAGTCCGGAGACAGGGGGAATTCACCCCTCCACTTT. Translation: CAISESGDRGNSPLHF.

The chain has TRBV5-1 and TRBJ2-7; D is uncertain. CDR1 and CDR2 (germline): SGHRS, YFSETQ. CDR3 length: 12 amino acids. The V and J ends lost 4 bases and 6 bases respectively, with 11 bases between them. CDR3 sequence (DNA): TGCGCCAGCAGCCCTGAGTCCGGCGAGCAGTACTTC. This gives the protein CASSPESGEQYF.

This clone was seen more than once but under ten times. The V and J genes are TRBV10-3 and TRBJ2-3; D remains unclear. From germline, CDR1 is ENHRY and CDR2 SYGVKD. The CDR3 consists of 13 residues. V dropped 0 bases and J dropped 6 bases, with 7 bases sitting between them. CDR3 region: CAISESSMDTQYF. CDR3 in DNA: TGTGCCATCAGTGAGTCGAGCATGGATACGCAGTATTTT.

This sequence joins TRBV19 and TRBJ1-1; 10 bases fit TRBD1. The germline CDR1 and CDR2 sequences are LNHDA and SQIVND (reference sequence). This CDR3 is 15 amino acids long. V was clipped by 6 bases and J by 0 bases; unmatched bases: 4. This chain's CDR3 is CASRPGQGMNTEAFF. The CDR3 bases are TGTGCCAGTAGGCCGGGACAGGGGATGAACACTGAAGCTTTCTTT.